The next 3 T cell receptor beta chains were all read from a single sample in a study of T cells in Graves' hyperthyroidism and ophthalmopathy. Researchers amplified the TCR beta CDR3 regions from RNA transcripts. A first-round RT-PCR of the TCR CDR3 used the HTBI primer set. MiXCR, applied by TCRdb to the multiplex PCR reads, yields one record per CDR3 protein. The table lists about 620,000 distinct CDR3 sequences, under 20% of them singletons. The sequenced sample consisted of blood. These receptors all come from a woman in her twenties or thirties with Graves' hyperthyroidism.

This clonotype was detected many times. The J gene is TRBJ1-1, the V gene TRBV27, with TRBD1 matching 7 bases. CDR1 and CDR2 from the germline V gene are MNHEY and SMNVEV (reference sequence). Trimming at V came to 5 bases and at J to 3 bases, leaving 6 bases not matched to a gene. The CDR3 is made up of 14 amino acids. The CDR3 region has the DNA TGTGCCAGCAGTGAGCGACAGGGTCACACTGAAGCTTTCTTT. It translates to CASSERQGHTEAFF.

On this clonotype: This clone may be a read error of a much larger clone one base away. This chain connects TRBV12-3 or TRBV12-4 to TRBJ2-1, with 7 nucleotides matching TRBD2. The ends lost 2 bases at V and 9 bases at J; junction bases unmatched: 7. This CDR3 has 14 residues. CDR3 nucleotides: TGTGCCAGCAGTTTACCCCTCGGACTAGTTGAGCAGTTCTTC. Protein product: CASSLPLGLVEQFF.

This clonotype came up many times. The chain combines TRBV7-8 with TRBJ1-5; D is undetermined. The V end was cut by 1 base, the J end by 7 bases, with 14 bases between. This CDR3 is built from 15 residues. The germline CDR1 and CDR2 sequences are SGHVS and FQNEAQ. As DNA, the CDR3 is TGTGCCAGCAGCTTAGTTGTCAACATCGGGCAGCCCCAGCATTTT. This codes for CASSLVVNIGQPQHF.